This T cell receptor (beta chain) was identified during a study of T cell responses to AZD1222 COVID-19 vaccine. V was shortened by 4 bases and J by 8 bases, with 19 bases between the two germline ends. The CDR3 has 15 amino acids. Looked up from germline, CDR1 is SGHDT and CDR2 is YYEEEE. Study-wide results and limits: CD4 TCRs covered the whole spike, strongest at regions 160-218 and 743-854. Donors, mostly white British, included more females; clonal diversity was possibly underestimated. Among AZD1222 vaccinees, only six were seropositive at baseline. There were repertoire samples only from the period after the peak T cell response.

This clone was recorded only once. The antigen is not known. The method was immunoSEQ multiplex PCR; TCRdb's version includes in-frame clones alone and lacks a portion of them. The sample shows roughly 170,000 clones, 85% to 95% of them seen only once. The chain links TRBV5-6 to TRBJ2-1, with D unclear. This clonotype was sampled from an adult who received the AZD1222 COVID-19 vaccine. Source: peripheral blood, taken 28 days after the second AZD1222 dose. The CDR3: CASSLYRPYLDEQFF. The CDR3 nucleotides read TGTGCCAGCAGCCTCTACCGCCCCTATCTCGATGAGCAGTTCTTC.